Listed here are 20 T cell receptor beta chains from one sample, sequenced in a study of neoadjuvant nivolumab and ipilimumab in lung cancer. Measured with immunoSEQ multiplex PCR; TCRdb has only the in-frame clones, and not every one. Found here are roughly 18,000 clones, around 79% of them singletons; the top ten hold around 10%. The specimen was tumor tissue, collected after neoadjuvant nivolumab, alone or with ipilimumab, at or shortly before surgery. These receptors were taken from an adult with non-small cell lung cancer.

The V gene is TRBV5-8, the J gene TRBJ1-5; 9 positions agree with TRBD1. The ends lost 6 bases at V and 6 bases at J; junction bases unmatched: 13. This CDR3 contains 16 residues. The germline V gene has CDR1 SGHTS and CDR2 YDEGEE. The DNA for the CDR3 is TGTGCCAGCAAACCTCACTCGGGACAGGGCAGTCAGCCCCAGCATTTT. This encodes CASKPHSGQGSQPQHF.

The chain joins TRBV18 to TRBJ2-7; 7 positions match TRBD1. CDR1 and CDR2 (germline): KGHSH, LQKENI. The CDR3 is 15 amino acids. After removal of 2 bases from V and 0 bases from J, the junction contained 4 bases not matched to a gene. CDR3 nucleotides: TGTGCCAGCTCACCAGTTAGGGACAGCTCCTACGAGCAGTACTTC. Protein: CASSPVRDSSYEQYF.

This clone has a single count. The gene calls are TRBV7-8 and TRBJ2-7; D may correspond to TRBD1 or TRBD2 (5 bases each). CDR3 length: 15 amino acids. Germline values: CDR1 SGHVS, CDR2 FQNEAQ. V was clipped by 5 bases and J by 1 base, with 15 bases between them. The CDR3 sequence is CASSLKRTLSYEQYF. The DNA of the CDR3 is TGTGCCAGCAGCCTTAAGCGGACATTGTCCTACGAGCAGTACTTC.

The chain joins TRBV28 to TRBJ2-7; D remains ambiguous. CDR3 length equals 15 residues. Trimming removed 4 bases from V and 2 bases from J, with 15 bases in between. Germline V lookup: CDR1 MDHEN, CDR2 SYDVKM. The CDR3 DNA is TGTGCCAGCAGTTCTAAAGTGGGCAGCCCCTACGAGCAGTACTTC. Translating gives CASSSKVGSPYEQYF. Complete variable domain (other parts from reference TRBV28 and TRBJ2-7): DVKVTQSSRYLVKRTGEKVFLECVQDMDHENMFWYRQDPGLGLRLIYFSYDVKMKEKGDIPEGYSVSREKKERFSLILESASTNQTSMYLCASSSKVGSPYEQYFGPGTRLTVT.

This clone was recorded only once. J is TRBJ1-2 and V is TRBV30; 7 bases are a match to TRBD1. The CDR3 extends over 13 amino acids. With 3 bases clipped from V and 3 bases from J, the junction kept 4 bases outside the gene matches. Germline V CDR1 and CDR2: GTSNPN, SVGIG (reference sequence). CDR3 nucleotide sequence: TGTGCCTGGAGGGGGGGACAGTACTATGGCTACACCTTC. Translated: CAWRGGQYYGYTF.

This CDR3 is CASSYDWQGRFF. Here the CDR3 DNA reads TGTGCCAGCAGTTACGATTGGCAGGGACGGTTCTTC. V and J are TRBV6-6 and TRBJ2-1; TRBD1 or TRBD2 may be the D gene (5 bases each). The germline V and J ends were trimmed by 2 bases and 15 bases, with 14 bases remaining between them. The V gene's germline CDR1 is MNHNY and CDR2 SVGAGI (reference sequence). The CDR3 has 12 residues.

This sequence joins TRBV6-6 and TRBJ2-7, with 8 bases that match TRBD1. Germline values: CDR1 MNHNY, CDR2 SVGAGI (reference sequence). The CDR3 sequence is 14 residues long. V lost 7 bases, J lost 2 bases, and 7 bases stayed unmatched. CDR3 coding DNA: TGTGCCAGCACCCGAGGGACAGGCACCTACGAGCAGTACTTC. It specifies CASTRGTGTYEQYF.

This sequence joins TRBV18 and TRBJ1-1; 9 bases line up with TRBD1. V lost 5 bases to trimming and J lost 5 bases; unmatched junction nucleotides: 12. The CDR3 contains 16 residues. In germline, CDR1 is KGHSH, CDR2 LQKENI. Here the CDR3 DNA reads TGTGCCAGCTCATCAGGCCTACAGGGGGCAAGAACTGAAGCTTTCTTT. Translating it yields CASSSGLQGARTEAFF.

This chain joins TRBV27 and TRBJ1-6; 7 bases line up with TRBD1. The CDR3 extends over 16 amino acids. With 5 bases clipped from V and 7 bases from J, the junction kept 11 bases outside the gene matches. The germline V gene encodes CDR1 MNHEY and CDR2 SMNVEV (reference sequence). CDR3: CASSMRRQGQNSPLHF. Here the CDR3 DNA reads TGTGCCAGCAGTATGAGACGACAGGGACAAAATTCACCCCTCCACTTT.

The rearrangement links TRBV5-4 to TRBJ1-1; TRBD1 matches 12 bases. The trim removed 3 bases at V and 11 bases at J, leaving 11 bases unmatched. The CDR3 runs 15 residues. From germline, CDR1 is SGHNT and CDR2 YYREEE (reference sequence). CDR3 region: CASSSGGQGAKRAFF. CDR3 nucleotides: TGTGCCAGCAGCTCCGGGGGACAGGGGGCCAAGCGGGCTTTCTTT.

The chain links TRBV5-1 to TRBJ1-6; TRBD1 agrees at 9 bases. CDR1 is SGHRS and CDR2 is YFSETQ in the germline V gene. Unmatched junction bases numbered 3, after V lost 1 base and J lost 10 bases. CDR3 size: 14 residues. The CDR3 DNA sequence: TGCGCCAGCAGCTTGCCGGGACAGGGCTCACCCCTCCACTTT. Protein product: CASSLPGQGSPLHF. Full variable domain (rest looked up from reference TRBV5-1 and TRBJ1-6): KAGVTQTPRYLIKTRGQQVTLSCSPISGHRSVSWYQQTPGQGLQFLFEYFSETQRNKGNFPGRFSGRQFSNSRSEMNVSTLELGDSALYLCASSLPGQGSPLHFGNGTRLTVT.

Here the CDR3 reads CASSEVDRPYQPQHF. The CDR3 DNA sequence: TGCGCCAGCAGTGAGGTTGACAGACCCTATCAGCCCCAGCATTTT. The chain has TRBV10-2 and TRBJ1-5, with D tentatively TRBD1 (5 bases). V was trimmed by 2 bases and J by 5 bases, leaving 13 bases between them. Germline V gene sequence: CDR1 WSHSY, CDR2 SAAADI. The CDR3 extends over 15 amino acids.

This chain links TRBV2 with TRBJ1-4; D call uncertain. The V gene lost 7 bases and the J gene lost 16 bases, with 28 bases spanning the gap. The CDR3 runs to 15 residues. Germline CDR1 reads SNHLY; CDR2 reads FYNNEI. The CDR3 is CASMRRATKMGRTFF. Written as DNA, the CDR3 is TGTGCCAGCATGAGGCGTGCTACAAAGATGGGTAGGACGTTTTTT.

The chain has TRBV7-2 and TRBJ1-1; 9 nucleotides align to TRBD1. The CDR3 runs 19 residues. The germline V gene has CDR1 SGHTA and CDR2 FQGNSA. V shed 5 bases, J shed 5 bases, and the junction held 21 bases outside the gene matches. The CDR3 DNA is TGTGCCAGCAGCCCAAACAGACCGGGACAGGGTGTTATGAGGACTGAAGCTTTCTTT. Its translation: CASSPNRPGQGVMRTEAFF.

The V and J genes are TRBV9 and TRBJ1-6; 7 bases are shared with TRBD1. Germline V lookup: CDR1 SGDLS, CDR2 YYNGEE. V lost 4 bases, J lost 7 bases, and 11 bases stayed unmatched. This CDR3 is built from 16 residues. The CDR3 spells CASSPWTGTVNSPLHF. The CDR3 DNA sequence: TGTGCCAGCAGCCCATGGACCGGGACAGTGAATTCACCCCTCCACTTT.

V is TRBV6-4 and J is TRBJ1-5, with 7 bases fitting TRBD1. V dropped 2 bases and J dropped 0; count of bases not matched to a gene: 16. The germline V gene has CDR1 MRHNA and CDR2 SNTAGT. The CDR3 is 20 amino acids. This chain's CDR3 is CASSDPTWDSQLLSNQPQHF. The CDR3 DNA reads TGTGCCAGCAGTGACCCAACCTGGGACAGCCAACTCCTTAGCAATCAGCCCCAGCATTTT.

The chain uses TRBV7-8 and TRBJ2-6; TRBD1 aligns across 8 bases. The V segment lost 4 bases and the J segment 4 bases; nucleotides outside the gene matches: 3. The germline V gene encodes CDR1 SGHVS and CDR2 FQNEAQ. This CDR3 spans 15 amino acids. The DNA for the CDR3 is TGTGCCAGCAGCTCGACAGGGGTCGGGGCCAACGTCCTGACTTTC. It is translated as CASSSTGVGANVLTF.

The J gene is TRBJ2-7, the V gene TRBV19, with 9 bases matching TRBD2. The germline gives CDR1 LNHDA, CDR2 SQIVND (reference sequence). V lost 1 base, J lost 4 bases, and 8 bases stayed unmatched. CDR3 length: 16 amino acids. The CDR3 sequence is CASSIVGQRGAYEQYF. The CDR3 DNA follows: TGTGCCAGTAGTATAGTCGGCCAGCGGGGGGCTTACGAGCAGTACTTC.

The chain couples TRBV14 to TRBJ2-1; 7 nucleotides line up with TRBD2. CDR1 and CDR2 (germline): SGHDN, FVKESK. The CDR3 totals 16 residues. Trimming cost V 3 bases and J 0 bases; bases outside gene matches: 5. The chain's CDR3 is CASSHISGASYNEQFF. The DNA of the CDR3 is TGTGCCAGCAGCCATATAAGCGGGGCCTCCTACAATGAGCAGTTCTTC.

The chain combines TRBV5-5 with TRBJ2-7; TRBD2 agrees at 7 bases. CDR1 and CDR2 from the germline V gene are SGHKS and YYEKEE (reference sequence). J gave up 0 bases and V 4 bases, and 7 bases lay outside the gene matches. The CDR3 spans 15 residues. The CDR3 DNA is TGTGCCAGCAGCGACACTAGCGTCCGCTCCTACGAGCAGTACTTC. Protein product: CASSDTSVRSYEQYF. Supplemented by reference TRBV5-5 and TRBJ2-7, the full variable domain reads DAGVTQSPTHLIKTRGQQVTLRCSPISGHKSVSWYQQVLGQGPQFIFQYYEKEERGRGNFPDRFSARQFPNYSSELNVNALLLGDSALYLCASSDTSVRSYEQYFGPGTRLTVT.